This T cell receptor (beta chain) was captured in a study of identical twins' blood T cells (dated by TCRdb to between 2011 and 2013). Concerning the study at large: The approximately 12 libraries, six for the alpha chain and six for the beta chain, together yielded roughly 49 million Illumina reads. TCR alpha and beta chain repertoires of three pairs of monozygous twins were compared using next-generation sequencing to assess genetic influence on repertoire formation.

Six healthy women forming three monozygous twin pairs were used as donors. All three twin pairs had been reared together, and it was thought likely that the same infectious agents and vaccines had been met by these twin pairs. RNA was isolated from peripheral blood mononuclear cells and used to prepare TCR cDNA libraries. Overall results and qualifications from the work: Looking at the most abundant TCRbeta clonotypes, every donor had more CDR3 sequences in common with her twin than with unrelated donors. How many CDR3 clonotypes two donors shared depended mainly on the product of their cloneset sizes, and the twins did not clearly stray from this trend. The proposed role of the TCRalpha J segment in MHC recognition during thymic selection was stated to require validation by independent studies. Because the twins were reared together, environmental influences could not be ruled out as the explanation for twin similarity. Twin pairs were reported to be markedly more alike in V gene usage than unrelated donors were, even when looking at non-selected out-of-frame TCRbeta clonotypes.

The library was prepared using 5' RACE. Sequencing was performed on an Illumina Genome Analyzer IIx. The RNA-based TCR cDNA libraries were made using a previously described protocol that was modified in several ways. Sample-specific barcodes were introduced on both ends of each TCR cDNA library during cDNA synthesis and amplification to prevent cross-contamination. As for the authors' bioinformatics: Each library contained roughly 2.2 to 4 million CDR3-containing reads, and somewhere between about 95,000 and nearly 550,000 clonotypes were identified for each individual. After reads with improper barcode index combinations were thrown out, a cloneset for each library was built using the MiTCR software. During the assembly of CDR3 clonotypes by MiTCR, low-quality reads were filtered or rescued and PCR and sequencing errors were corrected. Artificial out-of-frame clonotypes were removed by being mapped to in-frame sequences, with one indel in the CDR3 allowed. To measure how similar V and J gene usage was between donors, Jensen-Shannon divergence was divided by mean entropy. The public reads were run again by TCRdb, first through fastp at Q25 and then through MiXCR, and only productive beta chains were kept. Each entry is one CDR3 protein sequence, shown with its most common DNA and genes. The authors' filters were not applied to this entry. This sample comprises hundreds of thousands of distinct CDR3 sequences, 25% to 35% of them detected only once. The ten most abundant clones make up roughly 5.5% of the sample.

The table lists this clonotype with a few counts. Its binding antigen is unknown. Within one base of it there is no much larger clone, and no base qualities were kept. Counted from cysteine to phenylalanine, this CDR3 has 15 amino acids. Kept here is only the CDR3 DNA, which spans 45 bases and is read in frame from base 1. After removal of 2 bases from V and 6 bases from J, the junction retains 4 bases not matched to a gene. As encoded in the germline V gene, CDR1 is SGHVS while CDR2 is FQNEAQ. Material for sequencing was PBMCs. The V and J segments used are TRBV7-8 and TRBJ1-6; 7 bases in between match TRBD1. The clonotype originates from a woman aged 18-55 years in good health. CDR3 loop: CASSLTGQTNSPLHF. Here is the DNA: TGTGCCAGCAGCTTAACGGGACAGACTAATTCACCCCTCCACTTT.